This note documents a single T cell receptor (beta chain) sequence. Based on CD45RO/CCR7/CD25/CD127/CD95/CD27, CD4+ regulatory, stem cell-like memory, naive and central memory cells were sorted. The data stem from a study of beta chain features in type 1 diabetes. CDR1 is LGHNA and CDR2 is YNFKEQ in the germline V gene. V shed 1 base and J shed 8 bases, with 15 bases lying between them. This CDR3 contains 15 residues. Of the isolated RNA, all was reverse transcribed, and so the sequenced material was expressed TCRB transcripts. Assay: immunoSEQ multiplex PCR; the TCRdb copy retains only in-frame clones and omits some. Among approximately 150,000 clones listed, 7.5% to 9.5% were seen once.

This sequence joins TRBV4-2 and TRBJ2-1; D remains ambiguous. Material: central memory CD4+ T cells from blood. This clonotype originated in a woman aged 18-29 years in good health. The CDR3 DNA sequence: TGTGCCAGCAGCCAAGGATGGGCTCAACCCCATGAGCAGTTCTTC. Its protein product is CASSQGWAQPHEQFF.